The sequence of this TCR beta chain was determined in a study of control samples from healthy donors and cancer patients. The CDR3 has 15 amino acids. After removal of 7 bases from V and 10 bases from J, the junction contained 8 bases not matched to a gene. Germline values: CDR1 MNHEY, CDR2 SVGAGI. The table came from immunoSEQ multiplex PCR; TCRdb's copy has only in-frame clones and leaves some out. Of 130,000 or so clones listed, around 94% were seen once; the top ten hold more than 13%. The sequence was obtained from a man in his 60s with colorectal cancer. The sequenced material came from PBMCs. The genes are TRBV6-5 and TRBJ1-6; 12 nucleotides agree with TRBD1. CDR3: CASTPIGTGGSPLHF. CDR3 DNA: TGTGCCAGCACCCCGATCGGGACAGGGGGCTCACCCCTCCACTTT.